The rows below give T cell receptor beta chains drawn from one sample of a study of blood T cell repertoires in COVID-19. The protocol was immunoSEQ multiplex PCR, while the TCRdb copy is restricted to in-frame clones and leaves out a portion. The table has approximately 52,000 clones, less than 90% seen once. Sample: peripheral blood. Every receptor here comes from a man aged 60 to 69 with acute or convalescent COVID-19. Both conserved end residues are part of each CDR3. Each record gives: D gene, V gene, J gene, clone size, CDR3 protein, CDR3 DNA. The D gene is left open where the match is weak. The size of a clone is reported for some rows only, either as once, few or many, or as a class for expanded clones.

>TRBD1|TRBV14|TRBJ2-4|.
CASSLTGVAKNIQYF
TGTGCCAGCAGCCTCACAGGGGTAGCCAAAAACATTCAGTACTTC
>TRBD2|TRBV10-3|TRBJ2-1|.
CAISGAGGPGYNEQFF
TGTGCCATCAGTGGAGCGGGAGGGCCGGGTTACAATGAGCAGTTCTTC
>TRBD1|TRBV4-1|TRBJ2-7|.
CASSPYVGQQTYEQYF
TGCGCCAGCAGCCCGTACGTGGGACAGCAAACCTACGAGCAGTACTTC
>.|TRBV2|TRBJ1-3|.
CASSEGRGNSGNTIYF
TGTGCCAGCAGTGAAGGACGGGGGAACTCTGGAAACACCATATATTTT
>.|TRBV4-1|TRBJ2-5|.
CASSQDPGVGETQYF
TGCGCCAGCAGCCAAGATCCCGGGGTTGGTGAGACCCAGTACTTC
>.|TRBV11-3|TRBJ2-2|.
CASSPREPQGAEELFF
TGTGCCAGCAGCCCTAGAGAGCCACAGGGTGCCGAGGAGCTGTTTTTT
>TRBD2|TRBV3-1/TRBV3-2|TRBJ2-3|.
CASSHGGGRSADTQYF
TGTGCCAGCAGCCACGGTGGCGGGAGAAGTGCCGATACGCAATATTTT
>TRBD2|TRBV5-1|TRBJ2-3|.
CASSLGLTSGSTDTQYF
TGCGCCAGCAGCTTGGGGCTGACTAGCGGGAGCACAGATACGCAGTATTTT
>.|TRBV4-1|TRBJ2-2|once
CASSQGYLVRSTGELFF
TGCGCCAGCAGCCAAGGCTATCTGGTTAGGAGCACCGGGGAGCTGTTTTTT
>.|TRBV5-1|TRBJ1-3|.
CASSLTGSAGNTIYF
TGCGCCAGCAGCTTAACAGGTTCCGCTGGAAACACCATATATTTT
>TRBD2|TRBV29-1|TRBJ2-3|.
CSVGPSGRGNTQYF
TGCAGCGTTGGCCCTAGCGGGAGGGGAAATACGCAGTATTTT
>TRBD1|TRBV11-2|TRBJ1-4|once
CASTDRVGEKLFF
TGTGCCAGCACGGACAGGGTCGGTGAAAAACTGTTTTTT
>TRBD2|TRBV5-1|TRBJ2-3|.
CASSLSGLAGATDTQYF
TGCGCCAGCAGCTTGTCGGGACTAGCGGGGGCCACAGATACGCAGTATTTT
>.|TRBV9|TRBJ2-7|.
CASSPPGQLYEQYF
TGTGCCAGCAGCCCTCCCGGACAACTCTACGAGCAGTACTTC
>TRBD1|TRBV11-2|TRBJ2-7|.
CASSAGQGGYEQYF
TGTGCCAGCAGCGCAGGACAGGGTGGGTACGAGCAGTACTTC
>.|TRBV12-3/TRBV12-4|TRBJ2-7|.
CASSLAGYEQYF
TGTGCCAGCAGTTTAGCCGGGTACGAGCAGTACTTC
>TRBD2|TRBV19|TRBJ2-5|.
CASSPDTGTSGRKGETQYF
TGTGCCAGTAGCCCTGATACCGGGACTAGCGGGAGGAAGGGAGAGACCCAGTACTTC
>TRBD1|TRBV5-1|TRBJ2-7|.
CASSPEPGQGFHEQYF
TGCGCCAGCAGCCCAGAGCCGGGACAGGGGTTCCACGAGCAGTACTTC